The clone carrying this TCR beta chain was seen a single time. No antigen is known for it. Per germline, CDR1 MNHEY and CDR2 SVGEGT. The CDR3 extends over 12 amino acids. V dropped 2 bases and J dropped 13 bases, with 11 bases sitting between them. TCRdb re-called the multiplex PCR reads through MiXCR, storing one row per CDR3 protein. The data show about 110,000 distinct CDR3 sequences, with less than 40% seen just once and approximately 5.2% held by the top ten. Samples came from axillary lymph nodes draining the breast cancer. The sample belongs to a study of breast tumors, draining lymph nodes, adjacent tissues. The study, taken as a whole, reports: Tumors had less TCR diversity than lymph nodes, more than nontumor tissue. Luminal-like breast cancer showed significantly higher tumor–nontumor repertoire similarity than basal-like.

This chain links TRBV6-2 or TRBV6-3 with TRBJ1-4, with D tentatively TRBD1 (5 bases). Sequencing used axillary lymph node tissue. The receptor was isolated from a female donor with breast cancer. Some clones in this sample may be carry-over from other donors' samples. The CDR3 spells CASSYPSGGLFF. The CDR3 nucleotides read TGTGCCAGCAGTTACCCTTCGGGGGGACTGTTTTTT.